This T cell receptor (beta chain) was identified during a study of a mutant IDH1 vaccine in newly diagnosed glioma. Looking at the study overall: Patients under treatment included roughly 62% males and around 38% females and had a mean age of around 43 years. Every participant had undergone radiotherapy, temozolomide, or both before, and most underwent both.

About this clone: Its antigen is unidentified.

The sample's time point: baseline, week 1 (first vaccination visit). Stated treatment: pre-vaccination baseline after standard-of-care therapy. The repertoire was sequenced with immunoSEQ multiplex PCR; TCRdb's copy has only in-frame clones and lacks some. Counted here are about 96,000 clones, around three quarters occurring once; the ten biggest clones make up approximately 7.9%. Study-level points and caveats: Vaccine-induced responses were seen in roughly 93% of patients, spanning several MHC alleles.

The starting material was PBMCs, obtained from a glioma patient treated with radiotherapy, temozolomide or both. This TCR derives from a middle-aged man with glioma.

The CDR3, as DNA: TGTGCCAGCAGTGAGCGACTCCCGGGAGAGACCCAGTACTTC. Its translation is CASSERLPGETQYF. This chain uses TRBV25-1 with TRBJ2-5; D uncertain. V was trimmed by 3 bases and J by 4 bases, leaving 12 bases between them. The CDR3 sequence is 14 residues long. Germline V CDR1 and CDR2: MGHDK, SYGVNS.